One sample yielded the 21 T cell receptor beta chains listed below, sequenced in a study of post-analysis software for immune sequencing data. Study-wide results and limits: Patients showed TRBV5-6, TRBV5-1 and TRBV20-1 among 4 or 5 TRBV segments more frequent than in controls.

TCR beta cDNA libraries included unique molecular identifiers. From the PCR reads, TCRdb called clonotypes with MiXCR, one entry per CDR3 protein. Of 700,000 to 900,000 distinct CDR3 sequences in the sample, around 46% are singletons; the top ten hold 4.9%. What these receptors recognize is not known. What was sequenced was blood. The source is a girl aged 5-17 years with multiple sclerosis.

This clonotype was seen a handful of times. V is TRBV7-2 and J is TRBJ2-2; TRBD2 matches at 7 bases. The CDR3 extends over 16 amino acids. Germline V gene lookup returns CDR1 SGHTA and CDR2 FQGNSA. Germline trimming cut 5 bases from V and 4 bases from J; bases unmatched to any gene: 10. CDR3: CASSLSGTSTTGELFF. In nucleotides, the CDR3 is TGTGCCAGCAGCCTAAGCGGGACCTCAACCACCGGGGAGCTGTTTTTT.

The rearrangement joins TRBV27 to TRBJ2-7; D not resolved. The CDR3 totals 15 residues. V was shortened by 5 bases and J by 0 bases, with 14 bases between the two germline ends. Germline CDR1 is MNHEY and CDR2 is SMNVEV (reference sequence). The CDR3 loop is CASSPSASSSYEQYF. The CDR3 nucleotides are TGTGCCAGCAGTCCGTCGGCTTCAAGCTCCTACGAGCAGTACTTC.

CDR3 nucleotide sequence: TGCAGCGTTGAATCTGTTCTAGACAATGAGCAGTTCTTC. Amino acids: CSVESVLDNEQFF. This rearrangement joins TRBV29-1 to TRBJ2-1; no clear D gene. The V end lost 2 bases, the J end lost 5 bases, and 10 bases lay between the germline ends. The germline CDR1 and CDR2 sequences are SQVTM and ANQGSEA. This CDR3 spans 13 amino acids.

CDR3 protein: CASGLPQLAGGGRSYNEQFF. The CDR3 region has the DNA TGTGCTAGTGGTTTGCCCCAACTAGCGGGAGGGGGACGCTCCTACAATGAGCAGTTCTTC. The chain employs TRBV12-5 and TRBJ2-1, with 13 bases lining up with TRBD2. The CDR3 extends over 20 amino acids. The V gene's germline CDR1 is LGHNT and CDR2 FRNRAP. V was pared by 2 bases and J by 0 bases, with 10 bases of the junction left unmatched.

The sample holds a few counts of this clonotype. The chain couples TRBV2 to TRBJ1-5; 8 positions match TRBD1. The CDR3 has 13 residues. The V and J ends lost 7 bases and 5 bases, in that order; junction bases with no gene match: 4. The germline gives CDR1 SNHLY, CDR2 FYNNEI. In nucleotides, the CDR3 is TGTGCCAGCATGGAGACAGGGGATCAGCCCCAGCATTTT. Its translation is CASMETGDQPQHF.

Note on this clonotype: Germline and junction disagree at one end, which may indicate a read error. The chain links TRBV20-1 to TRBJ2-7; D is unclear. The germline CDR1 and CDR2 sequences are DFQATT and SNEGSKA (reference sequence). The CDR3 has 13 residues. For the CDR3, the DNA is TGCGGTGCTAGTGAAGGACGGTCCTACGAGCAGTACTTC. Amino acids: CGASEGRSYEQYF.

This chain connects TRBV9 to TRBJ2-2; maybe TRBD2 (5 bases). Germline V lookup: CDR1 SGDLS, CDR2 YYNGEE. The CDR3 has 16 amino acids. V was pared by 0 bases and J by 4 bases, with 13 bases between. The CDR3 sequence: CASSVATRAGTGELFF. The CDR3 DNA sequence: TGTGCCAGCAGCGTAGCTACGAGGGCTGGCACCGGGGAGCTGTTTTTT.

The chain links TRBV19 to TRBJ2-6; D unclear. This CDR3 is built from 15 residues. Germline V gives CDR1 LNHDA, CDR2 SQIVND (reference sequence). V lost 6 bases, J lost 0 bases, and 9 bases lay in between. The CDR3 sequence: CASRNTPSGANVLTF. The CDR3, as DNA: TGTGCCAGTAGGAACACACCCTCTGGGGCCAACGTCCTGACTTTC.

The sample holds a few counts of this clonotype. CDR3 residues: CASTLTDLYEQYF. Written as DNA, the CDR3 is TGTGCCAGCACTTTGACAGACCTCTACGAGCAGTACTTC. This rearrangement joins TRBV12-3 or TRBV12-4 to TRBJ2-7; D is possibly TRBD1 (5 bases). The V and J ends lost 7 bases and 3 bases respectively, with 13 bases between them. This CDR3 has 13 amino acids.

There are a few counts of this clonotype. The J gene is TRBJ2-3, the V gene TRBV12-3 or TRBV12-4; D call uncertain. The CDR3 totals 10 residues. Trimming took off 7 bases at V and 5 bases at J, with 4 bases between the two ends. This CDR3 reads CASNGDTQYF. The CDR3 coding sequence is TGTGCCAGCAATGGAGATACGCAGTATTTT.

V gene TRBV10-3 combines with J gene TRBJ1-2; D unclear. This CDR3 has 11 amino acids. The germline V gene encodes CDR1 ENHRY and CDR2 SYGVKD. Trimming removed 8 bases at V and 8 bases at J, with 12 bases between. The CDR3 DNA is TGTGCCATCGGGAGCGGGGAAGGCTACACCTTC. It yields the protein CAIGSGEGYTF.

J is TRBJ1-1 and V is TRBV7-9; no definite D call. The germline CDR1 and CDR2 sequences are SEHNR and FQNEAQ (reference sequence). The length of the CDR3 is 14 residues. V gave up 4 bases and J gave up 4 bases, with 13 bases separating them. The CDR3 reads CASSSQRLGTEAFF. The CDR3 coding sequence is TGTGCCAGCAGCTCCCAACGTTTGGGCACTGAAGCTTTCTTT.

The CDR3 region has the DNA TGTGCCACCCACACCGGGACAGTCCCGAGGGAGCAGTACTTC. As protein: CATHTGTVPREQYF. The rearrangement joins TRBV21-1 to TRBJ2-4; the table gives TRBD1 as D, unverified against the DNA. TRBV21-1 is shown as a pseudogene. The CDR3 spans 14 residues.

This chain links TRBV20-1 with TRBJ2-3; TRBD2 agrees at 9 bases. The V gene end was trimmed by 2 bases and the J gene end by 5 bases; junction bases not matched to a gene: 14. Looked up from germline, CDR1 is DFQATT and CDR2 is SNEGSKA (reference sequence). The CDR3 contains 17 residues. The CDR3 DNA is TGCAGTGCTAGATATCCTGCTAGCGGGAAGGTGGGAGATACGCAGTATTTT. This codes for CSARYPASGKVGDTQYF.

Comments on this clonotype: The junction and the germline gene differ at one end; a read error may be behind it. J is TRBJ2-3 and V is TRBV7-3; TRBD1 matches at 7 bases. This CDR3 spans 11 amino acids. Germline CDR1 reads SGHTA; CDR2 reads FQGTGA. The CDR3, as DNA: TGCGGGACAGTTAGTACAGATACGCAGTATTTT. Its protein product is CGTVSTDTQYF.

The chain employs TRBV20-1 and TRBJ2-5; 9 nucleotides agree with TRBD2. The closer fit of TRBJ2-7 to the DNA end suggests the J call may be wrong. From germline, CDR1 is DFQATT and CDR2 SNEGSKA (reference sequence). The length of the CDR3 is 15 residues. CDR3 amino acids: CSARDSVAGDSEQYF. Written as DNA, the CDR3 is TGCAGTGCTAGAGATTCGGTAGCGGGAGACTCCGAGCAGTACTTC.

This chain connects TRBV6-5 to TRBJ2-1; D may be TRBD1 (5 bases). The assigned J gene may be wrong: the sequence end matches TRBJ2-7 better. The CDR3 is made up of 15 amino acids. Germline CDR1 MNHEY, CDR2 SVGAGI. CDR3 in DNA: TGTGCCAGCAGTTATAGTCAGGGCTCCTACAATGAGCAGTACTTC. It translates to CASSYSQGSYNEQYF.

This clonotype was recorded at least ten times. The chain uses TRBV29-1 and TRBJ1-5; D gene unclear. This CDR3 contains 12 residues. Germline V gene sequence: CDR1 SQVTM, CDR2 ANQGSEA. V lost 6 bases and J lost 5, with 11 bases in between. For the CDR3, the DNA is TGCAGCGTCTCCGACCGGGATCAGCCCCAGCATTTT. Amino acids: CSVSDRDQPQHF.

This chain links TRBV5-5 with TRBJ2-7, with 7 bases aligning to TRBD1. The J segment lost 4 bases and the V segment lost 0 bases, leaving 4 bases of the junction unmatched. Germline lookup yields CDR1 SGHKS and CDR2 YYEKEE (reference sequence). CDR3 length: 14 amino acids. CDR3 in DNA: TGTGCCAGCAGCTTGGAGGGACAGTCTTACGAGCAGTACTTC. Its protein is CASSLEGQSYEQYF.

This chain uses TRBV5-4 with TRBJ2-7; a weak D match, TRBD2 (6 bases). The CDR3 is made up of 13 amino acids. Germline CDR1 is SGHNT and CDR2 is YYREEE (reference sequence). Trimming removed 4 bases from V and 2 bases from J, with 10 bases in between. The CDR3 DNA reads as TGTGCCAGCAGCACACCGGGGGCCTACGAGCAGTACTTC. It encodes CASSTPGAYEQYF. The full variable domain, its missing parts supplied by reference TRBV5-4 and TRBJ2-7, is ETGVTQSPTHLIKTRGQQVTLRCSSQSGHNTVSWYQQALGQGPQFIFQYYREEENGRGNFPPRFSGLQFPNYSSELNVNALELDDSALYLCASSTPGAYEQYFGPGTRLTVT.

This clonotype occurred a few times. J is TRBJ2-1 and V is TRBV29-1; TRBD2 agrees at 7 bases. The CDR3 length is 16 residues. Germline V gene sequence: CDR1 SQVTM, CDR2 ANQGSEA. The V and J ends lost 0 bases and 3 bases, in that order; junction bases with no gene match: 8. In nucleotides, the CDR3 is TGCAGCGTTGAAGATCGGCCAGCGGGGTTCTACAATGAGCAGTTCTTC. Translated, it gives CSVEDRPAGFYNEQFF.